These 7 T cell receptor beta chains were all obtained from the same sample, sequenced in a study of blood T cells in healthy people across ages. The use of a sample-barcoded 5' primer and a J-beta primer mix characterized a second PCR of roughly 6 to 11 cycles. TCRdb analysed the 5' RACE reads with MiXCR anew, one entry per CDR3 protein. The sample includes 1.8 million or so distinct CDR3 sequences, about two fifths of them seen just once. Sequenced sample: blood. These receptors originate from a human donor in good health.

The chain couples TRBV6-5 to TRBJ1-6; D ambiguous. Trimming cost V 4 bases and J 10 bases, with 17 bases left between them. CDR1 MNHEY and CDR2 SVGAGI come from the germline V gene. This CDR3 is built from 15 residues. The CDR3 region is CASSSVDRFGSPLHF. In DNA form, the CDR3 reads TGTGCCAGCAGTTCCGTGGACCGATTCGGCTCACCCCTCCACTTT.

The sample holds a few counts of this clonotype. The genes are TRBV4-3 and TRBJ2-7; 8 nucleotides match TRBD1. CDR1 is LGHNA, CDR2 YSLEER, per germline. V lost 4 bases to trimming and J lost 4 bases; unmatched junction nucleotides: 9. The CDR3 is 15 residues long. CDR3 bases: TGCGCCAGCAGCCGCTCTGAGACAGGGGATTACGAGCAGTACTTC. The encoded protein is CASSRSETGDYEQYF.

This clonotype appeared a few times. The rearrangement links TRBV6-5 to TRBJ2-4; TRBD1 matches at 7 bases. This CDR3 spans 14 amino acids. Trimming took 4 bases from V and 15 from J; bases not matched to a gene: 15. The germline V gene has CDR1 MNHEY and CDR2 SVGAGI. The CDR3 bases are TGTGCCAGCAGTTCCCAGGGGGTTTCGTACGAGCGGTACTTC. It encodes CASSSQGVSYERYF.

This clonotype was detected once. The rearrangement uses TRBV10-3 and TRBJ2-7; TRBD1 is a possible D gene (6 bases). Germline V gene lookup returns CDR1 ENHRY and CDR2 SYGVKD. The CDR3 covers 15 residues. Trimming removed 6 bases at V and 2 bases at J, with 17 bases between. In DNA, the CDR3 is TGTGCCATCAGCCAGACCGGGACACCAGCCTACGAGCAGTACTTC. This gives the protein CAISQTGTPAYEQYF.

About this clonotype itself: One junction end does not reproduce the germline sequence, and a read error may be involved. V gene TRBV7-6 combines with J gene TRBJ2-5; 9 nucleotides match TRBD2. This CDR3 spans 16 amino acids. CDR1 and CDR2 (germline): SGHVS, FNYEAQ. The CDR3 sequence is CASSYLSGGDQGTQYF. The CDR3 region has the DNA TGTGCCAGCAGCTACCTTAGCGGGGGAGATCAAGGGACCCAGTACTTC.

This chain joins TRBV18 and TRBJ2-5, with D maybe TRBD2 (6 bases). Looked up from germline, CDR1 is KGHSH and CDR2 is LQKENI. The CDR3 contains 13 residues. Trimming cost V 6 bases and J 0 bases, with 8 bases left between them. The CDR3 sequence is CASSDYYQETQYF. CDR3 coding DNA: TGTGCCAGCTCGGACTACTACCAAGAGACCCAGTACTTC.

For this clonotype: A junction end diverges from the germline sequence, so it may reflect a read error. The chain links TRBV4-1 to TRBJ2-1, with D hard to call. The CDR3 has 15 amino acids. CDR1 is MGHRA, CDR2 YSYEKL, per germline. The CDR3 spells CASSQGGGTYNEQVF. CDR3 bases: TGCGCCAGCAGCCAAGGGGGTGGCACCTACAATGAGCAGGTCTTC.